A selection of T cell receptor beta chains follows, all from one sample in a study of cytomegalovirus exposure and HLA in healthy donors. Only in-frame clones appear in the TCRdb table, and some are missing; sequencing was by immunoSEQ multiplex PCR. The table lists 150,000 to 200,000 clones, around 82% of them singletons. The sample was PBMCs. These TCRs come from a woman aged 25-40 years in good health and CMV-seropositive. Each CDR3 is given with its conserved first and last residue. A D gene is named only where the DNA matches it firmly. Rows may omit the clone size; those that give it use once, few, many or a size class.

J | size | D | V | DNA | CDR3
TRBJ2-7 | . | TRBD1 | TRBV5-1 | TGCGCCAGCACCCCTGGGGACAGGGATCGGTACGAGCAGTACTTC | CASTPGDRDRYEQYF
TRBJ2-5 | . | TRBD2 | TRBV14 | TGTGCCAGCAGCCTTCGGGGGGGCCAAGAGACCCAGTACTTC | CASSLRGGQETQYF
TRBJ1-3 | few | TRBD1 | TRBV4-1 | TGCGCCAGCAGCCAAGTTAGTGACAGGGAGGTATATTTT | CASSQVSDREVYF
TRBJ2-2 | . | TRBD2 | TRBV19 | TGTGCCAGTAGCTCGGCGGGGGACACCGGGGAGCTGTTTTTT | CASSSAGDTGELFF
TRBJ2-3 | . | . | TRBV7-3 | TGTGCCAGCAGCTGGTCAGGGGACACAGATACGCAGTATTTT | CASSWSGDTDTQYF
TRBJ2-3 | . | . | TRBV6-6 | TGTGCCAGCCAGAGGTGGGGCACCTACGATACGCAGTATTTT | CASQRWGTYDTQYF
TRBJ2-1 | . | TRBD2 | TRBV7-9 | TGTGCCAGCAGCTTATTACTGGCGGGGGTAAACAATGAGCAGTTCTTC | CASSLLLAGVNNEQFF
TRBJ2-5 | . | TRBD1 | TRBV19 | TGTGCCAGTAGTGCGGACAGGGGACAAGAGACCCAGTACTTC | CASSADRGQETQYF
TRBJ2-2 | . | TRBD1 | TRBV13 | TGTGCCAGCAGCATACGACAGGGGGGCACCGGGGAGCTGTTTTTT | CASSIRQGGTGELFF
TRBJ1-3 | . | . | TRBV9 | TGTGCCAGCAGCGTAGTAGGGGTCGGAAACACCATATATTTT | CASSVVGVGNTIYF
TRBJ1-5 | . | . | TRBV7-2 | TGTGCCAGCAGCTTAGGCTCCGGTATCGATCAGCCCCAGCATTTT | CASSLGSGIDQPQHF
TRBJ2-2 | . | . | TRBV4-1 | TGCGCCAGCAGCCAGGCCAGACTAGGGTCTATCGGGGAGCTGTTTTTT | CASSQARLGSIGELFF
TRBJ1-3 | . | TRBD1 | TRBV2 | TGTGCCAGCAGCGACCGACAGGGATTTGGAAACACCATATATTTT | CASSDRQGFGNTIYF
TRBJ2-7 | . | TRBD2 | TRBV6-5 | TGTGCCAGCAGTTACAGTCAGGGAGGGATCAACGAGCAGTACTTC | CASSYSQGGINEQYF
TRBJ2-2 | . | TRBD2 | TRBV6-1 | TGTGCCAGCAGTGAAGCGATCGGGGGGTGGGAGCTGTTTTTT | CASSEAIGGWELFF
TRBJ2-3 | few | TRBD1 | TRBV13 | TGTGCCAGCAGCCCGACAGGGGGCTTGACAGATACGCAGTATTTT | CASSPTGGLTDTQYF
TRBJ1-2 | . | . | TRBV6-5 | TGTGCCACCTCGGGGAGGGGTTCCGGCTATGGCTACACCTTC | CATSGRGSGYGYTF
TRBJ1-2 | . | . | TRBV7-9 | TGTGCCAGCAGCTTTGGGCGTGCGGGAGTGTATGGCTACACCTTC | CASSFGRAGVYGYTF
TRBJ2-3 | . | TRBD2 | TRBV5-1 | TGCGCCAGCAGCTTACTCAGCGGGGCTAGCACAGATACGCAGTATTTT | CASSLLSGASTDTQYF
TRBJ1-5 | . | TRBD1 | TRBV27 | TGTGCCAGCAGTCCACAGGGGAGCAATCAGCCCCAGCATTTT | CASSPQGSNQPQHF
TRBJ2-3 | . | . | TRBV30 | TGTGCCTCTCAGGGTCCAGATACGCAGTATTTT | CASQGPDTQYF